The clone carrying this T cell receptor (beta chain) showed up just once. Its antigen is not known. This sample is drawn from a study of T cell responses to AZD1222 COVID-19 vaccine. Study conclusions and caveats: Only 5 or 6 people who got AZD1222 tested seropositive at baseline. After the peak T cell response, and only then, were repertoires sampled. Females outnumbered males among donors, who were mostly white British; clonal diversity was possibly underestimated.

Data came from immunoSEQ multiplex PCR; TCRdb stores just in-frame clones and leaves some out. This table holds some 150,000 clones, 80% to 95% found once. This CDR3 has 13 amino acids. Germline CDR1 reads PRHDT; CDR2 reads FYEKMQ (reference sequence). The V and J ends lost 0 bases and 11 bases respectively, with 13 bases between them. The receptor comes from an adult who received the AZD1222 COVID-19 vaccine. Sequenced here: peripheral blood, sampled 28 days after the second AZD1222 dose. This sequence joins TRBV13 and TRBJ1-1; D might be TRBD1 (5 bases). DNA of the CDR3: TGTGCCAGCAGCTTAGGACAGGCCCGGGGGGCTTTCTTT. Protein: CASSLGQARGAFF.